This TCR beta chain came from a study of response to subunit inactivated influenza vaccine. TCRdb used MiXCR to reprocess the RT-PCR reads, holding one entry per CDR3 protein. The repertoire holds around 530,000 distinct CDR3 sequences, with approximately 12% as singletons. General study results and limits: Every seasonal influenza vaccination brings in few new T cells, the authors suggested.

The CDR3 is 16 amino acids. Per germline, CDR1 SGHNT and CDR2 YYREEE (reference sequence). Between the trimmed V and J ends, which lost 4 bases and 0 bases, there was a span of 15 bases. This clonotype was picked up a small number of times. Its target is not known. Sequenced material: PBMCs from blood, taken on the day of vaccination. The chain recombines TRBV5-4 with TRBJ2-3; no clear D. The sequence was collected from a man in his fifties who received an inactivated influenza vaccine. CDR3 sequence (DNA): TGTGCCAGCAGCCAGCGCTACGGACCTAGCACAGATACGCAGTATTTT. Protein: CASSQRYGPSTDTQYF.